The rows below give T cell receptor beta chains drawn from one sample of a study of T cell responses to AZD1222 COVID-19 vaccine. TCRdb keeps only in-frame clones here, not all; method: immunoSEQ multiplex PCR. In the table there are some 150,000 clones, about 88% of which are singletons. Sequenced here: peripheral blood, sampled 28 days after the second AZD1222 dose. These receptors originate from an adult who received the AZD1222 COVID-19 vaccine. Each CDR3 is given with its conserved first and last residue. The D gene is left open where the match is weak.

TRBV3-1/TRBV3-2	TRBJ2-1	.	CASSPTTKNNNEQFF	TGTGCCAGCAGCCCAACAACGAAAAATAACAATGAGCAGTTCTTC
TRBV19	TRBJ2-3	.	CASSPGVGSTDTQYF	TGTGCCAGTAGTCCAGGGGTGGGGTCCACAGATACGCAGTATTTT
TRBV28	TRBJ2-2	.	CASSPYASGELFF	TGTGCCAGCAGCCCTTACGCGTCCGGGGAGCTGTTTTTT
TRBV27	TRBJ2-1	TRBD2	CASSLGSGRDNEQFF	TGTGCCAGCAGTTTAGGAAGCGGGAGGGACAATGAGCAGTTCTTC
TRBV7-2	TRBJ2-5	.	CASSLGRGETQYF	TGTGCCAGCAGCCTTGGTCGCGGAGAGACCCAGTACTTC
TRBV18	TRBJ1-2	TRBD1	CASSPGTGGNGYTF	TGTGCCAGCTCACCCGGGACAGGGGGCAATGGCTACACCTTC
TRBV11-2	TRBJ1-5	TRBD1	CASSLGTGGQPQHF	TGTGCCAGCAGCTTAGGTACAGGGGGTCAGCCCCAGCATTTT
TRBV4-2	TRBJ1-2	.	CASSQVYSVLGGYTF	TGTGCCAGCAGCCAAGTCTACAGCGTTCTGGGGGGCTACACCTTC
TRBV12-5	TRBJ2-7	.	CASGLPPTRPLPYEQYF	TGTGCTAGTGGTTTGCCTCCTACCAGGCCCCTTCCCTACGAGCAGTACTTC
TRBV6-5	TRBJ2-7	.	CASSRAFSGEQYF	TGTGCCAGCAGCCGGGCCTTTTCGGGGGAGCAGTACTTC
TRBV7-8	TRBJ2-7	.	CASSWDSYEQYF	TGTGCCAGCAGCTGGGATTCCTACGAGCAGTACTTC
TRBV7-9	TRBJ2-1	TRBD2	CASSIAGSLHNEQFF	TGTGCCAGCAGCATAGCGGGAAGCCTCCACAATGAGCAGTTCTTC
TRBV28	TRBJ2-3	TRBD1	CATLQGGSTDTQYF	TGTGCCACCTTACAGGGGGGAAGCACAGATACGCAGTATTTT
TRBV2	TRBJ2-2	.	CASSRTERGELFF	TGTGCCAGCAGTCGGACGGAACGCGGGGAGCTGTTTTTT
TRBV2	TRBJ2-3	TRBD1	CASCRGLTDTQYF	TGTGCCAGCTGCAGGGGGCTCACAGATACGCAGTATTTT
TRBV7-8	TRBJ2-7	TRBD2	CASSLADTSGGKQYF	TGTGCCAGCAGCTTAGCTGACACTAGCGGGGGGAAACAGTACTTC
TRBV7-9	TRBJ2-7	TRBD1	CASSSRTGEDEQYF	TGTGCCAGCAGCTCACGGACAGGGGAGGACGAGCAGTACTTC
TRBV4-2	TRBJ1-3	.	CASSQDDARNTIYF	TGTGCCAGCAGCCAAGATGACGCTAGAAACACCATATATTTT
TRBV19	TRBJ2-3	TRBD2	CASSMGLAGPGTDTQYF	TGTGCCAGTAGTATGGGACTAGCGGGCCCCGGGACAGATACGCAGTATTTT
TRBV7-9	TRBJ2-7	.	CASSLIRGEQYF	TGTGCCAGCAGCTTAATAAGGGGAGAGCAGTACTTC
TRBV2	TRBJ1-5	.	CASSGTISNQPQHF	TGTGCCAGCAGCGGGACAATTAGCAATCAGCCCCAGCATTTT